This is a list of T cell receptor beta chains from one sample in a study of T cells in Graves' hyperthyroidism and ophthalmopathy. TCRdb reanalysed the multiplex PCR reads using MiXCR and keeps one entry per CDR3 protein. The sample records about 420,000 distinct CDR3 sequences, around 15% being singletons. What was sequenced was blood. The receptors stem from a woman aged 18-35 years with Graves' hyperthyroidism. Both conserved end residues are part of each CDR3. D genes are given only for firm matches. Expanded clones get a size class; other rows say once, few or many, or leave the size out.

clone size: many; V gene: TRBV12-5; J gene: TRBJ2-2; D gene: TRBD1; CDR3 DNA: TGTGCTAGTGGTTGGGGGGACAGGGGGCGCTCACCGGCCGGGGAGCTGTTTTTT; CDR3 protein: CASGWGDRGRSPAGELFF
clone size: many; V gene: TRBV5-1; J gene: TRBJ1-2; D gene: NA; CDR3 DNA: TGCGCCAGCTATCACGATACAGGGTACGAAGGCTACACCTTC; CDR3 protein: CASYHDTGYEGYTF
clone size: NA; V gene: TRBV5-5; J gene: TRBJ2-3; D gene: TRBD2; CDR3 DNA: TGTGCCAGCAGCTCTCATGGGGCGGGAGAGCAAGATACGCAGTATTTT; CDR3 protein: CASSSHGAGEQDTQYF
clone size: many; V gene: TRBV20-1; J gene: TRBJ1-1; D gene: TRBD1; CDR3 DNA: TGCAGTGCTCCGGGACAGGCTGGGGACACTGAAGCTTTCTTT; CDR3 protein: CSAPGQAGDTEAFF
clone size: NA; V gene: TRBV30; J gene: TRBJ2-3; D gene: NA; CDR3 DNA: TGTGCCTGGAGTGTACTGATACCTAGCACAGATACGCAGTATTTT; CDR3 protein: CAWSVLIPSTDTQYF
clone size: many; V gene: TRBV12-5; J gene: TRBJ2-2; D gene: TRBD2; CDR3 DNA: TGTGCTAGTGGTTTGGAGAGGGTTCCGGGACTAGCGCATTTAGGCGGGGAGCTGTTTTTT; CDR3 protein: CASGLERVPGLAHLGGELFF
clone size: many; V gene: TRBV6-1; J gene: TRBJ2-1; D gene: TRBD1; CDR3 DNA: TGTGCCAGCAGTGGACAGGGGAGTAGCTCCTACAATGAGCAGTTCTTC; CDR3 protein: CASSGQGSSSYNEQFF
clone size: many; V gene: TRBV9; J gene: TRBJ2-5; D gene: TRBD2; CDR3 DNA: TGCGCCAGCAGCGTGGGACTAGCGGGAGAGACCCAGTACTTC; CDR3 protein: CASSVGLAGETQYF
clone size: many; V gene: TRBV5-1; J gene: TRBJ2-3; D gene: NA; CDR3 DNA: TGCGCCAGCGCAAGGGATTCCCAAGGGACAGATACGCAGTATTTT; CDR3 protein: CASARDSQGTDTQYF
clone size: many; V gene: TRBV11-2; J gene: TRBJ1-1; D gene: TRBD1; CDR3 DNA: TGTGCCAGCAGCTTAGCCGACAGGGTGGATGCTGAAGCTTTCTTT; CDR3 protein: CASSLADRVDAEAFF
clone size: few; V gene: TRBV30; J gene: TRBJ2-7; D gene: NA; CDR3 DNA: TGTGCCTGGAGTGTAGGAACAGGCCACTTGTACGAGCAGTACTTC; CDR3 protein: CAWSVGTGHLYEQYF
clone size: NA; V gene: TRBV10-3; J gene: TRBJ1-1; D gene: NA; CDR3 DNA: TGTGCCATCAGTGAAGGAGTGGGGACTGAAGCTTTCTTT; CDR3 protein: CAISEGVGTEAFF
clone size: many; V gene: TRBV7-2; J gene: TRBJ2-7; D gene: TRBD1; CDR3 DNA: TGTGCCAGCAGCACGCGACAGGGTTTAGGTTCCTACGAGCAGTACTTC; CDR3 protein: CASSTRQGLGSYEQYF
clone size: many; V gene: TRBV7-8; J gene: TRBJ2-7; D gene: NA; CDR3 DNA: TGTGCCAGCAGCCGGGACTTTACCTACGAGCAGTACTTC; CDR3 protein: CASSRDFTYEQYF
clone size: many; V gene: TRBV12-3/TRBV12-4; J gene: TRBJ1-2; D gene: NA; CDR3 DNA: TGTGCCAGCGCACTGGACAGCTATGGCTACACCTTC; CDR3 protein: CASALDSYGYTF
clone size: NA; V gene: TRBV9; J gene: TRBJ2-3; D gene: NA; CDR3 DNA: TGTGCCAGCAGCGTAAGATCCTCCGATACGCAGTATTTT; CDR3 protein: CASSVRSSDTQYF
clone size: many; V gene: TRBV2; J gene: TRBJ1-1; D gene: NA; CDR3 DNA: TGTGCCAGCAGTTTCGCCGGGGGCCCTGAAGCTTTCTTT; CDR3 protein: CASSFAGGPEAFF
clone size: NA; V gene: TRBV6-1; J gene: TRBJ2-7; D gene: TRBD1; CDR3 DNA: TGTGCCAGCAGTACAGGGGGCGGCTTCTACGAGCAGTACTTC; CDR3 protein: CASSTGGGFYEQYF
clone size: many; V gene: TRBV7-9; J gene: TRBJ2-1; D gene: TRBD2; CDR3 DNA: TGTGCCAGCAGAGGGCCTAGCGGGAGTCTGTACAATGAGCAGTTCTTC; CDR3 protein: CASRGPSGSLYNEQFF
clone size: few; V gene: TRBV28; J gene: TRBJ1-5; D gene: NA; CDR3 DNA: TGTGCCAGCAGTTTGCAGGACATTTGGAATCAGCCCCAGCATTTT; CDR3 protein: CASSLQDIWNQPQHF
clone size: NA; V gene: TRBV9; J gene: TRBJ2-1; D gene: NA; CDR3 DNA: TGTGCCAGCAGCGTAGACCCCTCTGAGTACAATGAGCAGTTCTTC; CDR3 protein: CASSVDPSEYNEQFF
clone size: many; V gene: TRBV12-3/TRBV12-4; J gene: TRBJ1-2; D gene: TRBD1; CDR3 DNA: TGTGCCAGCAGCCCTTCCCCCGGACAGGGCCCTAACTATGGCTACACCTTC; CDR3 protein: CASSPSPGQGPNYGYTF
clone size: NA; V gene: TRBV30; J gene: TRBJ1-5; D gene: TRBD1; CDR3 DNA: TGTGCCACTTCAGGGGGCTTGGGTCAGCCCCAGCATTTT; CDR3 protein: CATSGGLGQPQHF
clone size: NA; V gene: TRBV28; J gene: TRBJ2-1; D gene: TRBD2; CDR3 DNA: TGTGCCAGCAGTTTTATCGCTAGCGGGAGTCAAGATGAGCAGTTCTTC; CDR3 protein: CASSFIASGSQDEQFF
clone size: many; V gene: TRBV5-5; J gene: TRBJ2-1; D gene: TRBD1; CDR3 DNA: TGTGCCAGCAGCTTCAAAGACAGGGGGCGCGAGAATGAGCAGTTCTTC; CDR3 protein: CASSFKDRGRENEQFF
clone size: many; V gene: TRBV7-7; J gene: TRBJ2-1; D gene: NA; CDR3 DNA: TGTGCTAGCAGCTCCGGACCCTGGAATGAGCAGTTCTTC; CDR3 protein: CASSSGPWNEQFF
clone size: NA; V gene: TRBV4-1; J gene: TRBJ1-1; D gene: NA; CDR3 DNA: TGCGCCAGCAGCCAAGGGCCTGTGGACACTGAAGCTTTCTTT; CDR3 protein: CASSQGPVDTEAFF
clone size: NA; V gene: TRBV9; J gene: TRBJ1-3; D gene: NA; CDR3 DNA: TGTGCCAGCAGCGTAGGATTCAGCTCTGGAAACACCATATATTTT; CDR3 protein: CASSVGFSSGNTIYF
clone size: once; V gene: TRBV6-1; J gene: TRBJ1-2; D gene: NA; CDR3 DNA: TGTGCCAGCAGTGAGAGCCTTAGGGGGAGCTACACCTTC; CDR3 protein: CASSESLRGSYTF
clone size: many; V gene: TRBV3-1; J gene: TRBJ1-1; D gene: TRBD1; CDR3 DNA: TGTGCCAGCAGCCAAGGAGGGACAGGGAACACTGAAGCTTTCTTT; CDR3 protein: CASSQGGTGNTEAFF
clone size: many; V gene: TRBV12-3/TRBV12-4; J gene: TRBJ2-4; D gene: NA; CDR3 DNA: TGTGCCAGCAGTTTAGGCAGCCCCCGAAACATTCAGTACTTC; CDR3 protein: CASSLGSPRNIQYF
clone size: many; V gene: TRBV28; J gene: TRBJ2-5; D gene: NA; CDR3 DNA: TGTGCCAGCAGTTTATTCGGGCAGTCCTCCCAAGAGACCCAGTACTTC; CDR3 protein: CASSLFGQSSQETQYF
clone size: many; V gene: TRBV7-2; J gene: TRBJ2-7; D gene: NA; CDR3 DNA: TGTGCCAGCAGCCCCATAACAACCTACGAGCAGTACTTC; CDR3 protein: CASSPITTYEQYF
clone size: many; V gene: TRBV30; J gene: TRBJ1-1; D gene: TRBD1; CDR3 DNA: TGTGCCTGGAGACAGGGGGCGAGGGATAACACTGAAGCTTTCTTT; CDR3 protein: CAWRQGARDNTEAFF
clone size: NA; V gene: TRBV27; J gene: TRBJ1-2; D gene: NA; CDR3 DNA: TGTGCCAGCAGTATCTACGGGACTTCTAACTATGGCTACACCTTC; CDR3 protein: CASSIYGTSNYGYTF
clone size: many; V gene: TRBV28; J gene: TRBJ1-5; D gene: TRBD1; CDR3 DNA: TGTGCCAGCAGGGGAGGGGGCGCAGGGCAGCCCCAGCATTTT; CDR3 protein: CASRGGGAGQPQHF
clone size: many; V gene: TRBV5-5; J gene: TRBJ2-7; D gene: NA; CDR3 DNA: TGTGCCAGCAGGGGGACCAACTCCTACGAGCAGTACTTC; CDR3 protein: CASRGTNSYEQYF
clone size: few; V gene: TRBV9; J gene: TRBJ2-1; D gene: NA; CDR3 DNA: TGTGCCAGCAGCGTAGCTACTACCCCTTACAATGAGCAGTTCTTC; CDR3 protein: CASSVATTPYNEQFF
clone size: many; V gene: TRBV30; J gene: TRBJ1-2; D gene: NA; CDR3 DNA: TGTGCCTGGAGGCACCCTTCCGGCTACACCTTC; CDR3 protein: CAWRHPSGYTF
clone size: NA; V gene: TRBV5-4; J gene: TRBJ2-3; D gene: TRBD2; CDR3 DNA: TGTGCCAGCAGCTTTACTAGCGTCTACACAGATACGCAGTATTTT; CDR3 protein: CASSFTSVYTDTQYF